This entry lists 18 T cell receptor gamma chains sequenced from one sample in a study of human gamma delta and Vdelta1 T cells. What these receptors recognize is not known. TCRdb ran CATT on the PCR reads. The table includes several thousand gamma-chain clones, around 50% detected once. The sequenced material came from Vdelta1 gamma-delta T cells from blood grown in culture (DOT cells). These receptors came from a human donor in good health.

This clone was found a few times. Other nucleotide sequences in the sample specify the same CDR3. The genes are TRGV9 and TRGJ1 or TRGJ2. CDR3 length equals 14 residues. Germline V CDR1 and CDR2: GITISATS, ISYDGTV (reference sequence). V lost 2 bases to trimming and J lost 0 bases; unmatched junction nucleotides: 4. The chain's CDR3 is CALWEAPNYYKKLF. CDR3 in DNA: TGTGCCTTGTGGGAGGCACCGAATTATTATAAGAAACTCTTT.

In its sample, this clone was seen a few times. The chain couples TRGV8 to TRGJ1 or TRGJ2. V gave up 0 bases and J gave up 5 bases; unmatched junction bases: 10. The CDR3 is 15 amino acids. The germline V gene encodes CDR1 VENAVY and CDR2 YDSYNSRV. CDR3 sequence (DNA): TGTGCCACCTGGGATAGGAATTCTTGGGATTATAAGAAACTCTTT. Its translation is CATWDRNSWDYKKLF.

The table lists this clone with a few counts. The chain couples TRGV8 to TRGJ1 or TRGJ2. Looked up from germline, CDR1 is VENAVY and CDR2 is YDSYNSRV. J was trimmed by 12 bases and V by 3 bases; bases with no gene match: 8. This CDR3 is 11 amino acids long. Written as DNA, the CDR3 is TGTGCCACCTGGGATCGGCCATGGAAACTCTTT. Translated: CATWDRPWKLF.

The chain links TRGV10 to TRGJP1. TRGV10 is an open reading frame whose function is uncertain. J was trimmed by 1 base and V by 8 bases; bases with no gene match: 5. This CDR3 comprises 14 residues. CDR3 region: CAAWDPTTGWFKIF. CDR3 DNA sequence: TGTGCTGCGTGGGACCCTACCACTGGTTGGTTCAAGATATTT.

J is TRGJ1 or TRGJ2 and V is TRGV5. The V gene end was trimmed by 3 bases and the J gene end by 6 bases; junction bases not matched to a gene: 14. Germline V CDR1 and CDR2: VINAFY, YDVSNSKD. The CDR3 consists of 15 residues. The CDR3 nucleotides are TGTGCCACCTGGGACTCGGTCCGGTCTTTTTATAAGAAACTCTTT. Protein sequence: CATWDSVRSFYKKLF.

The chain has TRGV9 and TRGJP2. The CDR3 consists of 16 residues. In germline, CDR1 is GITISATS, CDR2 ISYDGTV (reference sequence). V lost 6 bases and J lost 1; bases outside the gene matches: 11. The CDR3 sequence: CALWLVEGSSDWIKTF. CDR3 nucleotide sequence: TGTGCCTTGTGGCTCGTAGAGGGTAGTAGTGATTGGATCAAGACGTTT.

Within the sample, this clone is medium-sized. This sample includes further DNA sequences coding for the same CDR3. The chain links TRGV3 to TRGJ1 or TRGJ2. This CDR3 has 13 residues. Germline lookup yields CDR1 VTNTFY and CDR2 YDVSTARD (reference sequence). The V and J ends lost 0 bases and 6 bases, in that order; junction bases with no gene match: 5. CDR3 protein: CATWDRRGYKKLF. The CDR3, as DNA: TGTGCCACCTGGGACAGGCGGGGTTATAAGAAACTCTTT.

This chain uses TRGV2 with TRGJ1 or TRGJ2. There are 13 residues in the CDR3. Germline V gene sequence: CDR1 EGSNGY, CDR2 YDSYNSKV. The ends lost 0 bases at V and 10 bases at J; junction bases unmatched: 9. The CDR3 loop is CATWDGPQNKKLF. CDR3 nucleotides: TGTGCCACCTGGGACGGGCCCCAGAACAAGAAACTCTTT.

Notes on this clone: Other nucleotide sequences in the sample specify the same CDR3. This chain joins TRGV5 and TRGJ1 or TRGJ2. Trimming removed 0 bases from V and 3 bases from J; junction bases left unmatched: 8. Germline loops: CDR1 VINAFY, CDR2 YDVSNSKD. The CDR3 totals 15 residues. The CDR3 protein is CATWDRPAGYYKKLF. The CDR3, as DNA: TGTGCCACCTGGGACAGGCCTGCCGGTTATTATAAGAAACTCTTT.

Points on this clone: Since a much larger clone is just one base distant, this may be a read error. The chain recombines TRGV8 with TRGJ1 or TRGJ2. The CDR3 spans 13 residues. J lost 6 bases, V lost 3 bases, and 8 bases had no gene match. CDR1 and CDR2 from the germline V gene are VENAVY and YDSYNSRV. CDR3 sequence (DNA): TGTGCCACCTGGGATCGGAGTTGTTATAAGAAACTCTTT. Amino acids: CATWDRSCYKKLF.

The rearrangement joins TRGV4 to TRGJ1 or TRGJ2. After removal of 0 bases from V and 0 bases from J, the junction contained 5 bases not matched to a gene. CDR1 and CDR2 from the germline V gene are EGSTGY and YDSYTSSV. The CDR3 loop spans 15 amino acids. DNA of the CDR3: TGTGCCACCTGGGATGGGCCGGTGAATTATTATAAGAAACTCTTT. This encodes CATWDGPVNYYKKLF.

The chain carries TRGV9 and TRGJ1 or TRGJ2. The CDR3 length is 16 residues. Germline lookup yields CDR1 GITISATS and CDR2 ISYDGTV (reference sequence). Trimming took 0 bases from V and 3 from J; bases not matched to a gene: 11. The CDR3 loop is CALWEVPGAFYYKKLF. The CDR3 DNA sequence: TGTGCCTTGTGGGAGGTGCCCGGGGCATTTTATTATAAGAAACTCTTT.

This clone was recorded a few times. The chain couples TRGV3 to TRGJ1 or TRGJ2. The germline gives CDR1 VTNTFY, CDR2 YDVSTARD (reference sequence). The CDR3 covers 16 residues. Trimming cost V 2 bases and J 0 bases; bases outside gene matches: 10. The CDR3 sequence is CATWDIASSNYYKKLF. In DNA, the CDR3 is TGTGCCACCTGGGACATTGCCTCCTCGAATTATTATAAGAAACTCTTT.

This clone came up a few times. The chain carries TRGV9 and TRGJ1 or TRGJ2. Losses at the gene ends were 3 bases for V and 3 bases for J; bases not matched to a gene: 11. The CDR3 is 15 residues long. Germline CDR1 reads GITISATS; CDR2 reads ISYDGTV (reference sequence). The CDR3 sequence is CALWETAGIYYKKLF. CDR3 nucleotide sequence: TGTGCCTTGTGGGAGACTGCAGGGATTTATTATAAGAAACTCTTT.

This chain connects TRGV9 to TRGJ1 or TRGJ2. V shed 2 bases, J shed 3 bases, and the junction held 10 bases outside the gene matches. This CDR3 region has 15 residues. CDR1 and CDR2 (germline): GITISATS, ISYDGTV (reference sequence). The CDR3 DNA follows: TGTGCCTTGTGGGAGGCTGAAAGGTTTTATTATAAGAAACTCTTT. Amino acid sequence: CALWEAERFYYKKLF.

This clone occurred a few times. This chain joins TRGV5 and TRGJ1 or TRGJ2. Trimming at V came to 1 base and at J to 6 bases, leaving 6 bases not matched to a gene. Germline CDR1 is VINAFY and CDR2 is YDVSNSKD. The CDR3 covers 13 residues. The CDR3 here is CATWDSPGYKKLF. The CDR3 coding sequence is TGTGCCACCTGGGACAGCCCGGGTTATAAGAAACTCTTT.

The chain recombines TRGV2 with TRGJ1 or TRGJ2. The junction had 25 bases not matched to a gene; V was cut back by 5 bases and J by 3 bases. The length of the CDR3 is 19 residues. Germline assignment: CDR1 EGSNGY and CDR2 YDSYNSKV. Here the CDR3 reads CATWAPARPFEGPYYKKLF. The CDR3 nucleotides are TGTGCCACCTGGGCCCCCGCGAGGCCCTTTGAGGGTCCTTATTATAAGAAACTCTTT.

This sequence joins TRGV9 and TRGJ1 or TRGJ2. Unmatched junction bases numbered 8, after V lost 3 bases and J lost 0 bases. The CDR3 is 15 amino acids. Germline CDR1 reads GITISATS; CDR2 reads ISYDGTV (reference sequence). This CDR3 reads CALWESASNYYKKLF. The CDR3 DNA reads as TGTGCCTTGTGGGAGTCGGCCTCGAATTATTATAAGAAACTCTTT.